This TCR beta chain is drawn from a study of cytomegalovirus exposure and HLA in healthy donors. 60 Vbeta and 13 Jbeta primers were used in PCR. Some clones are missing from TCRdb's copy, which holds only in-frame ones; the method was immunoSEQ multiplex PCR. The sample carries over 110,000 clones, less than 80% recorded once. The V gene lost 4 bases and the J gene lost 4 bases, with 9 bases spanning the gap. This CDR3 comprises 13 residues. In germline, CDR1 is SGHRS, CDR2 YFSETQ. The V gene is TRBV5-1, the J gene TRBJ1-5; the D gene is possibly TRBD1 (5 bases). The sequenced material came from PBMCs. The TCR comes from a woman aged 45-60 years in good health and CMV-seropositive. The CDR3 reads CASSPGGNQPQHF. CDR3 DNA sequence: TGCGCCAGCAGCCCCGGGGGGAATCAGCCCCAGCATTTT.